Listed here are 8 T cell receptor beta chains from one sample, sequenced in a study of tumor and adjacent non-tumor tissue in lung cancer. The library came from three nested PCR rounds adapted from ARM-PCR protocols. TCRdb independently ran MiXCR on the multiplex PCR reads; one entry per CDR3 protein. The table has just over 200,000 distinct CDR3 sequences, roughly 70% seen once. RNA was extracted from bulk tissue without any cell sorting. Sequencing was performed on lung tumor tissue. All receptors derive from a man between 60 and 75 years old with non-small cell lung cancer.

The V call is TRBV10-3, the J call TRBJ2-4, with D tentatively TRBD1 (5 bases). The CDR3 runs 14 residues. V gave up 3 bases and J gave up 4 bases, with 10 bases separating them. The germline CDR1 and CDR2 sequences are ENHRY and SYGVKD. The CDR3 DNA reads as TGTGCCATCAGTGAAGACAGCCTAAAAAACATTCAGTACTTC. Amino acid sequence: CAISEDSLKNIQYF.

This clonotype was counted at least ten times. The chain employs TRBV11-2 and TRBJ2-5; D not resolved. Germline lookup yields CDR1 SGHAT and CDR2 FQNNGV. The CDR3 length is 12 residues. Trimming removed 4 bases from V and 9 bases from J, with 12 bases in between. The CDR3 DNA follows: TGTGCCAGCAGCTCAAGAAGTGGGGCCCAGTACTTC. Its translation is CASSSRSGAQYF.

This clonotype was counted only a few times. Compared with germline, one end of the junction differs, possibly owing to a read error. V gene TRBV11-3 combines with J gene TRBJ1-6, with no clear D. CDR3 length: 12 residues. Germline V gives CDR1 SGHNT, CDR2 YENEEA. CDR3 protein: CASGDGYPPIHF. Written as DNA, the CDR3 is TGTGCCAGCGGCGACGGTTATCCACCCATCCACTTT. Looking up the rest from reference TRBV11-3 and TRBJ1-6 gives the full variable domain: EAGVVQSPRYKIIEKKQPVAFWCNPISGHNTLYWYLQNLGQGPELLIRYENEEAVDDSQLPKDRFSAERLKGVDSTLKIQPAELGDSAVYLCASGDGYPPIHFGNGTRLTVT.

This clonotype was seen repeatedly, ten times or more. The gene calls are TRBV5-4 and TRBJ2-7; no definite D call. Germline lookup yields CDR1 SGHNT and CDR2 YYREEE (reference sequence). CDR3 length: 11 residues. The V gene lost 7 bases and the J gene lost 4 bases, with 9 bases spanning the gap. CDR3 region: CASGLGYEQYF. CDR3 DNA: TGTGCCAGCGGATTGGGATACGAGCAGTACTTC.

The table lists this clonotype with a few counts. The rearrangement uses TRBV24-1 and TRBJ2-1, with TRBD2 matching over 14 bases. Germline V gene data show CDR1 as KGHDR and CDR2 as SFDVKD. CDR3 size: 16 residues. The J segment lost 6 bases and the V segment lost 3 bases, leaving 3 bases of the junction unmatched. CDR3 amino acids: CATSDPGLAGGNEQFF. CDR3 nucleotide sequence: TGTGCCACCAGTGATCCAGGACTAGCGGGGGGCAATGAGCAGTTCTTC.

V is TRBV6-5 and J is TRBJ2-7; D unresolved. There are 15 residues in the CDR3. CDR1 is MNHEY and CDR2 is SVGAGI in the germline V gene. The V end was cut by 8 bases, the J end by 3 bases, with 20 bases between. CDR3 residues: CASVNGVVTCYEQYF. For the CDR3, the DNA is TGTGCCAGCGTCAATGGGGTAGTCACTTGCTACGAGCAGTACTTC.

This clonotype was seen once. Germline is not matched at one junction end, which may reflect a read error. This chain joins TRBV19 and TRBJ1-2; tentatively, D is TRBD1 (6 bases). Germline assignment: CDR1 LNHDA and CDR2 SQIVND (reference sequence). The CDR3 totals 14 residues. CDR3 DNA: TGTGCCAGTAGTATCCCGGGACAAGGCTATGGATACACCTTC. Protein: CASSIPGQGYGYTF.

Only a few counts were recorded for this clonotype. This may arise from a read error, as a much more abundant clone is one base away. The V call is TRBV6-5, the J call TRBJ2-5; TRBD2 aligns across 11 bases. The CDR3 totals 15 residues. The V gene's germline CDR1 is MNHEY and CDR2 SVGAGI. V dropped 7 bases and J dropped 3; count of bases not matched to a gene: 7. The CDR3 region has the DNA TGTGCCAGCAATCGGACTAGCGGGCGGGAAGAGACCCAGTACTTC. Encoded protein: CASNRTSGREETQYF.